This record looks at one T cell receptor (beta chain) sequence and its context. This entry comes from a study of blood T cell repertoires in COVID-19. Measured with immunoSEQ multiplex PCR; TCRdb has only the in-frame clones, and not every one. The sample has approximately 170,000 clones; 85% to 95% are singletons. Sequences were obtained from peripheral blood. The sequence derives from an older woman with COVID-19, enrolled during active disease.

The CDR3 DNA reads TGTGCCAGCAGCTTAGACAGACAAGAGACCCAGTACTTC. It is translated as CASSLDRQETQYF. V gene TRBV13 combines with J gene TRBJ2-5; D unclear. V gave up 1 base and J gave up 2 bases, with 5 bases separating them. The CDR3 is 13 residues long. Germline values: CDR1 PRHDT, CDR2 FYEKMQ (reference sequence).